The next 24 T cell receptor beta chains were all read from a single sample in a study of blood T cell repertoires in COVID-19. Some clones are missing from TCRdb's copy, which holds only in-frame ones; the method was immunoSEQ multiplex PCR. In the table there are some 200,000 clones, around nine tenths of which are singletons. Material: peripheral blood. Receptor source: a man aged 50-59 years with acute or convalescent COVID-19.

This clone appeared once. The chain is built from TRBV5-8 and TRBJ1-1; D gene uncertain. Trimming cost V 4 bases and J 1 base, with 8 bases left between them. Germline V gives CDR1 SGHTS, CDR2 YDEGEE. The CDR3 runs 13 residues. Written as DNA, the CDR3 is TGTGCCAGCAGCGCACAGCAGAACACTGAAGCTTTCTTT. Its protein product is CASSAQQNTEAFF.

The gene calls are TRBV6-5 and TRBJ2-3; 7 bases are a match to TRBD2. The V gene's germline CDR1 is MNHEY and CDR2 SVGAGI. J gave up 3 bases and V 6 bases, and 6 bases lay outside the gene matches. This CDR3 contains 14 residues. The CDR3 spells CASSYGSGTDTQYF. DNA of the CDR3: TGTGCCAGCAGCTATGGTAGCGGGACAGATACGCAGTATTTT.

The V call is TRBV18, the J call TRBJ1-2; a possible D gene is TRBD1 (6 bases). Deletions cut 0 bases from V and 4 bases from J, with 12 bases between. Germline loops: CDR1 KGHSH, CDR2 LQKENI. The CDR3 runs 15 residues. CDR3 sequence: CASSPPGQTVYGYTF. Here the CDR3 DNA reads TGTGCCAGCTCACCACCGGGACAAACGGTCTATGGCTACACCTTC.

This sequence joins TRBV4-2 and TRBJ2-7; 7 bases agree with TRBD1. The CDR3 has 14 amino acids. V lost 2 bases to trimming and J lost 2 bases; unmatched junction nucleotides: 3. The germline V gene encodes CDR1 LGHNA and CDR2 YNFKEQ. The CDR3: CASSQRTGAYEQYF. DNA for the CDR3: TGTGCCAGCAGCCAAAGGACAGGAGCCTACGAGCAGTACTTC.

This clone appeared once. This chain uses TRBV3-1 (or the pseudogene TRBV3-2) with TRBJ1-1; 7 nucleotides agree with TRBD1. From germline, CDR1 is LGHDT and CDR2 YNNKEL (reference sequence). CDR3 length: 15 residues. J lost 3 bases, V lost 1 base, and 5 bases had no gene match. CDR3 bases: TGTGCCAGCAGCCAAGGGATAGACAGGGACACTGAAGCTTTCTTT. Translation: CASSQGIDRDTEAFF.

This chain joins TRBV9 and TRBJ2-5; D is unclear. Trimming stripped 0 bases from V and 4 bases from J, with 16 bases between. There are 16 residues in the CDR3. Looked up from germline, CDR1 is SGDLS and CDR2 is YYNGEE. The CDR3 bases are TGTGCCAGCAGCGTAGTAGGTCTAGACGGGTCAGAGACCCAGTACTTC. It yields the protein CASSVVGLDGSETQYF.

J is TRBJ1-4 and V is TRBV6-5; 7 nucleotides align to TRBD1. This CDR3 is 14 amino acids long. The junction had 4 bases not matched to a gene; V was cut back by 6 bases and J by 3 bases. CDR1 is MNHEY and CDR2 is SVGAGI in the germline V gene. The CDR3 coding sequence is TGTGCCAGCAGGGCAGGGGGAGCTAATGAAAAACTGTTTTTT. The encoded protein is CASRAGGANEKLFF.

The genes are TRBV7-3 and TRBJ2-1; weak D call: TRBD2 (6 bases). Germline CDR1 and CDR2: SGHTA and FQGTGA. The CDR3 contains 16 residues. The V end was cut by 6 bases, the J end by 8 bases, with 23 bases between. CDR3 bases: TGTGCCAGCAGGTCCGGGACGGGAGCCCTTCGTTATGAGCAGTTCTTC. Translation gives CASRSGTGALRYEQFF.

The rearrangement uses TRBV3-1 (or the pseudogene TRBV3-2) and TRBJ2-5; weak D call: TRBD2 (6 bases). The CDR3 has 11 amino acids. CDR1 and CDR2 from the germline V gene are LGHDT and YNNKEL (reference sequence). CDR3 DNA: TGTGCGAGCGGTAGCGGAGAGACCCAGTACTTC. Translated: CASGSGETQYF.

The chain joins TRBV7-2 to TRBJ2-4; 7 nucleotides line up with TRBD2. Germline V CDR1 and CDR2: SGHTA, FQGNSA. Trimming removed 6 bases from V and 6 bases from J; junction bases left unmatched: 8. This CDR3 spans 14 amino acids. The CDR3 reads CASRTSEDRNIQYF. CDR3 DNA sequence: TGTGCCAGCAGAACTAGCGAGGACCGAAACATTCAGTACTTC.

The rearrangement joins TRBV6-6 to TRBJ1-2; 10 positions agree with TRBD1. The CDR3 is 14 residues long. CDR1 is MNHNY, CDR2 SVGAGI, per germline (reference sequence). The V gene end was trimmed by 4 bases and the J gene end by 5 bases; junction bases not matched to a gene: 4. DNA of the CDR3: TGTGCCAGCAGTTTCGGACAGGGGGGTTATGGCTACACCTTC. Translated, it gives CASSFGQGGYGYTF.

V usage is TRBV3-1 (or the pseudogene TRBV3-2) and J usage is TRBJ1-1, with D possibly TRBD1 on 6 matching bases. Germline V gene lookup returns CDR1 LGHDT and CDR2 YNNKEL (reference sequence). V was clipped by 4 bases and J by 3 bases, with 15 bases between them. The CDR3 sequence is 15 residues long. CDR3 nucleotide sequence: TGTGCCAGCAGCCCGGACAGACCATTCTACACTGAAGCTTTCTTT. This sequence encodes CASSPDRPFYTEAFF.

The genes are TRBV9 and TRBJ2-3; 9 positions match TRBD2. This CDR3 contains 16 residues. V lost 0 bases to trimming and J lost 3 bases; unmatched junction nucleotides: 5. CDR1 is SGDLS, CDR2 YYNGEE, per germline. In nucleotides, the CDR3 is TGTGCCAGCAGCGTAGGCGGGGGGGCCTGGACAGATACGCAGTATTTT. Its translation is CASSVGGGAWTDTQYF.

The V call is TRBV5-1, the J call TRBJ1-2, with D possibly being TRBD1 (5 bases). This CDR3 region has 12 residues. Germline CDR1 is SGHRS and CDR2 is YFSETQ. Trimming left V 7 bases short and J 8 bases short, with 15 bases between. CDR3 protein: CASSRQGDGYTF. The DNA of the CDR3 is TGCGCCAGCTCAAGGCAGGGCGACGGCTACACCTTC.

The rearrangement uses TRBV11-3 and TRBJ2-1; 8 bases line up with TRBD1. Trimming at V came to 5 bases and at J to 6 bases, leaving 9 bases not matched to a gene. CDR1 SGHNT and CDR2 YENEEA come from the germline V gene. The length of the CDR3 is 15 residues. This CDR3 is CASSIRTGPRNEQFF. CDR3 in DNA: TGTGCCAGCAGCATCCGGACAGGGCCGCGCAATGAGCAGTTCTTC.

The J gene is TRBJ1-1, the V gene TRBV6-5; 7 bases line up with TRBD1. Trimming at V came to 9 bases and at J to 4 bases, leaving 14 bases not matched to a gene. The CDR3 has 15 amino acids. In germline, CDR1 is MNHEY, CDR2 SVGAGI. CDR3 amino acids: CASYHPRGQSTEAFF. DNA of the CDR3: TGTGCCAGTTACCACCCCCGGGGACAGAGCACTGAAGCTTTCTTT.

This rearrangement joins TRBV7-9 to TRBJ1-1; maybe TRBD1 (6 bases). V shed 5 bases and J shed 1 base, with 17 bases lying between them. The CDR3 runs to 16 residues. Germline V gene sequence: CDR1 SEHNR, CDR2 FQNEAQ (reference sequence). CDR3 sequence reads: CASSPPGVWANTEAFF. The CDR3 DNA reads TGTGCCAGCAGCCCCCCAGGGGTATGGGCGAACACTGAAGCTTTCTTT.

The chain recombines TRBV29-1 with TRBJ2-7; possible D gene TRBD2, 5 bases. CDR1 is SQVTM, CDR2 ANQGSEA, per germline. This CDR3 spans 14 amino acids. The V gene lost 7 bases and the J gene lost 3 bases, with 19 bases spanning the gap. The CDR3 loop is CSASTSGGLYEQYF. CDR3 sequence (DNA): TGCAGCGCCTCGACTTCCGGAGGACTCTACGAGCAGTACTTC.

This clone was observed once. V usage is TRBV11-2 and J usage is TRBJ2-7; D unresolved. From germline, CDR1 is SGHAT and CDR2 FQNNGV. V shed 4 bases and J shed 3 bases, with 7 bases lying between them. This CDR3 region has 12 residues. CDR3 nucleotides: TGTGCCAGCAGCTCGACAAACTACGAGCAGTACTTC. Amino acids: CASSSTNYEQYF.

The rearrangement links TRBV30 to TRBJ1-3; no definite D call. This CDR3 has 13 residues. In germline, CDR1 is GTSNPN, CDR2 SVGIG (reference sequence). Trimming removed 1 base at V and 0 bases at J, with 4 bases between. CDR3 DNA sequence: TGTGCCTGGAGTGCCAGCTCTGGAAACACCATATATTTT. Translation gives CAWSASSGNTIYF.

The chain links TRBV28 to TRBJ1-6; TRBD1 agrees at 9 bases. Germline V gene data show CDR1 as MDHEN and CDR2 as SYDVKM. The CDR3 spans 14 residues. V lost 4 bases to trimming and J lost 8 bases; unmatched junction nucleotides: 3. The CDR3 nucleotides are TGTGCCAGCAGTTCGGGACAGGGATATTCACCCCTCCACTTT. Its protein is CASSSGQGYSPLHF.

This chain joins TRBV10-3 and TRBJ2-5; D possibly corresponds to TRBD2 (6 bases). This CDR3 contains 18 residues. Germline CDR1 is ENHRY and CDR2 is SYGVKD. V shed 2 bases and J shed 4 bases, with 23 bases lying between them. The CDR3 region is CAISEGSSETPPRETQYF. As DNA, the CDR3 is TGTGCCATCAGTGAGGGTTCTAGCGAAACACCTCCTAGAGAGACCCAGTACTTC.

The chain's CDR3 is CASSPLGTSGSASTDTQYF. DNA for the CDR3: TGTGCCAGCTCACCCCTCGGGACTAGCGGGAGCGCTAGCACAGATACGCAGTATTTT. This chain links TRBV18 with TRBJ2-3; TRBD2 agrees at 14 bases. This CDR3 region has 19 residues. Trimming took 3 bases from V and 0 from J; bases not matched to a gene: 8. Germline V CDR1 and CDR2: KGHSH, LQKENI.

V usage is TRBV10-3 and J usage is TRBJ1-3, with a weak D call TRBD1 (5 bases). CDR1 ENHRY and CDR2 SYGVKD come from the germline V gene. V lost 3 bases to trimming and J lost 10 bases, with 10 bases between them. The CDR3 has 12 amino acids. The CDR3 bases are TGTGCCATCAGTGAAGGAGGGGATACCATATATTTT. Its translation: CAISEGGDTIYF.